This T cell receptor beta chain was recorded in a study of T cells of healthy individuals. The CDR3 loop spans 13 amino acids. Trimming took 4 bases from V and 4 from J, leaving 11 bases between them. CDR1 and CDR2 from the germline V gene are SGHRS and YFSETQ. TCRdb re-called the 5' RACE reads with MiXCR, one entry per CDR3 protein. The sample shows over 95,000 distinct CDR3 sequences, approximately 16% of them seen only once. This receptor was obtained from a human donor in good health. The rearrangement joins TRBV5-1 to TRBJ1-2; D is uncertain. The CDR3 nucleotides read TGCGCCAGCAGCGATACAGTTATCTATGGCTACACCTTC. Amino acid sequence: CASSDTVIYGYTF.